This entry concerns a single TCR beta chain. The CDR3 spans 15 residues. Germline CDR1 is SNHLY and CDR2 is FYNNEI. V was pared by 4 bases and J by 3 bases, with 6 bases of the junction left unmatched. Some clones are missing from TCRdb's copy, which holds only in-frame ones; the method was immunoSEQ multiplex PCR. The sample gives about 130,000 clones, approximately 92% of which show up once; 1.1% is in the top ten. These data originate in a study of cytomegalovirus exposure and HLA in healthy donors. The chain uses TRBV2 and TRBJ2-7, with 10 positions matching TRBD2. This clonotype was obtained from a woman between 18 and 30 years old in good health and CMV-seronegative. Sequencing input: PBMCs. CDR3 coding DNA: TGTGCCAGCAGTGCCTCAGCGGGGGGGTTCTACGAGCAGTACTTC. Protein sequence: CASSASAGGFYEQYF.